A selection of T cell receptor beta chains follows, all from one sample in a study of T cells in Graves' hyperthyroidism and ophthalmopathy. A single record per CDR3 protein comes from TCRdb applying MiXCR to the multiplex PCR reads. The sample has 400,000 to 500,000 distinct CDR3 sequences; approximately 15% are singletons. The sequenced sample was blood. These TCRs come from a woman aged 18-30 years with Graves' hyperthyroidism. CDR3s include the opening cysteine and the closing phenylalanine or tryptophan. The D gene is left open where the match is weak. Clone size is shown for a subset of rows, as once, few, many or a class of expanded clone.

j_call | clone_size | v_call | d_call | cdr3_aa | cdr3_nt
TRBJ1-4 | NA | TRBV9 | NA | CASSSGAELFF | TGTGCCAGCAGCTCGGGGGCGGAACTGTTTTTT
TRBJ1-2 | NA | TRBV7-2 | TRBD1 | CASSYGQDGYTF | TGTGCCAGCAGCTACGGACAGGATGGCTACACCTTC
TRBJ2-5 | NA | TRBV5-1 | TRBD2 | CASSWLGGGDQETQYF | TGCGCCAGCAGCTGGCTCGGGGGAGGGGACCAAGAGACCCAGTACTTC
TRBJ2-3 | NA | TRBV3-1 | TRBD2 | CASSQAGGPPDTQYF | TGTGCCAGCAGCCAGGCGGGAGGGCCTCCAGATACGCAGTATTTT
TRBJ2-7 | many | TRBV30 | NA | CAWTVRGYEQYF | TGTGCCTGGACTGTTCGGGGCTACGAGCAGTACTTC
TRBJ2-6 | few | TRBV29-1 | NA | CSVEDSFSGANVLTF | TGCAGCGTTGAAGACAGCTTCTCTGGGGCCAACGTCCTGACTTTC
TRBJ2-7 | many | TRBV28 | NA | CASSPGARYEQYF | TGTGCCAGCAGCCCTGGGGCGCGGTACGAGCAGTACTTC
TRBJ2-3 | many | TRBV19 | TRBD2 | CASSISSGSEGDTQYF | TGTGCCAGTAGTATTTCTAGCGGTTCTGAGGGAGATACGCAGTATTTT
TRBJ2-1 | many | TRBV29-1 | TRBD1 | CSVEERDRVSHEQFF | TGCAGCGTTGAAGAAAGGGACAGGGTGTCTCATGAGCAGTTCTTC
TRBJ2-5 | NA | TRBV12-3/TRBV12-4 | NA | CASTRTTPQETQYF | TGTGCCAGCACCCGCACAACCCCCCAAGAGACCCAGTACTTC
TRBJ2-3 | NA | TRBV20-1 | TRBD2 | CSASTSGRAATDTQYF | TGCAGTGCTTCGACTAGCGGGAGGGCCGCCACAGATACGCAGTATTTT
TRBJ1-1 | many | TRBV7-6 | NA | CASSSGLEIGEAFF | TGTGCCAGCAGCTCTGGACTCGAAATTGGTGAAGCTTTCTTT
TRBJ1-5 | few | TRBV19 | TRBD1 | CASRDSGGWQPQHF | TGTGCCAGTAGAGATTCAGGGGGGTGGCAGCCCCAGCATTTT
TRBJ1-2 | NA | TRBV4-3 | NA | CASSRGGGGGYTF | TGCGCCAGCAGCCGCGGGGGAGGGGGTGGCTACACCTTC
TRBJ1-3 | few | TRBV28 | NA | CASSLRALSGNTIYF | TGTGCCAGCAGTTTAAGGGCCCTCTCTGGAAACACCATATATTTT
TRBJ2-1 | many | TRBV2 | TRBD1 | CASRKLTGGALNEQFF | TGTGCCAGCAGGAAACTGACAGGGGGCGCGCTCAATGAGCAGTTCTTC
TRBJ2-7 | many | TRBV11-2 | TRBD2 | CASRSLRAGLAGGRSYEQYF | TGTGCCAGCAGATCCCTCCGGGCGGGTCTAGCGGGAGGACGTTCCTACGAGCAGTACTTC
TRBJ1-2 | many | TRBV2 | NA | CASRPEGGVGGYTF | TGTGCCAGCAGACCCGAGGGGGGGGTTGGTGGCTACACCTTC
TRBJ2-1 | NA | TRBV11-2 | NA | CASSLPFGRSENEQFF | TGTGCCAGCAGCTTGCCTTTCGGGAGATCGGAAAATGAGCAGTTCTTC
TRBJ1-1 | NA | TRBV4-1 | NA | CASSQEGVSVIEAFF | TGCGCCAGCAGCCAAGAAGGAGTCAGCGTGATTGAAGCTTTCTTT
TRBJ1-2 | NA | TRBV6-1 | NA | CASTSSQSNYGYTF | TGTGCCAGCACTTCCTCACAAAGTAACTATGGCTACACCTTC
TRBJ1-1 | many | TRBV30 | NA | CAWSVHRVNTEAFF | TGTGCCTGGAGTGTACACCGAGTGAACACTGAAGCTTTCTTT
TRBJ2-5 | once | TRBV5-1 | TRBD2 | CASGYYGLAGPETQYF | TGCGCCAGCGGGTATTACGGACTAGCGGGACCAGAGACCCAGTACTTC
TRBJ2-7 | many | TRBV9 | NA | CASSVAGGLTGEQYF | TGTGCCAGCAGCGTAGCGGGGGGCTTGACCGGCGAGCAGTACTTC
TRBJ2-6 | few | TRBV10-3 | NA | CATADASGANVLTF | TGTGCCACCGCGGACGCCTCTGGGGCCAACGTCCTGACTTTC